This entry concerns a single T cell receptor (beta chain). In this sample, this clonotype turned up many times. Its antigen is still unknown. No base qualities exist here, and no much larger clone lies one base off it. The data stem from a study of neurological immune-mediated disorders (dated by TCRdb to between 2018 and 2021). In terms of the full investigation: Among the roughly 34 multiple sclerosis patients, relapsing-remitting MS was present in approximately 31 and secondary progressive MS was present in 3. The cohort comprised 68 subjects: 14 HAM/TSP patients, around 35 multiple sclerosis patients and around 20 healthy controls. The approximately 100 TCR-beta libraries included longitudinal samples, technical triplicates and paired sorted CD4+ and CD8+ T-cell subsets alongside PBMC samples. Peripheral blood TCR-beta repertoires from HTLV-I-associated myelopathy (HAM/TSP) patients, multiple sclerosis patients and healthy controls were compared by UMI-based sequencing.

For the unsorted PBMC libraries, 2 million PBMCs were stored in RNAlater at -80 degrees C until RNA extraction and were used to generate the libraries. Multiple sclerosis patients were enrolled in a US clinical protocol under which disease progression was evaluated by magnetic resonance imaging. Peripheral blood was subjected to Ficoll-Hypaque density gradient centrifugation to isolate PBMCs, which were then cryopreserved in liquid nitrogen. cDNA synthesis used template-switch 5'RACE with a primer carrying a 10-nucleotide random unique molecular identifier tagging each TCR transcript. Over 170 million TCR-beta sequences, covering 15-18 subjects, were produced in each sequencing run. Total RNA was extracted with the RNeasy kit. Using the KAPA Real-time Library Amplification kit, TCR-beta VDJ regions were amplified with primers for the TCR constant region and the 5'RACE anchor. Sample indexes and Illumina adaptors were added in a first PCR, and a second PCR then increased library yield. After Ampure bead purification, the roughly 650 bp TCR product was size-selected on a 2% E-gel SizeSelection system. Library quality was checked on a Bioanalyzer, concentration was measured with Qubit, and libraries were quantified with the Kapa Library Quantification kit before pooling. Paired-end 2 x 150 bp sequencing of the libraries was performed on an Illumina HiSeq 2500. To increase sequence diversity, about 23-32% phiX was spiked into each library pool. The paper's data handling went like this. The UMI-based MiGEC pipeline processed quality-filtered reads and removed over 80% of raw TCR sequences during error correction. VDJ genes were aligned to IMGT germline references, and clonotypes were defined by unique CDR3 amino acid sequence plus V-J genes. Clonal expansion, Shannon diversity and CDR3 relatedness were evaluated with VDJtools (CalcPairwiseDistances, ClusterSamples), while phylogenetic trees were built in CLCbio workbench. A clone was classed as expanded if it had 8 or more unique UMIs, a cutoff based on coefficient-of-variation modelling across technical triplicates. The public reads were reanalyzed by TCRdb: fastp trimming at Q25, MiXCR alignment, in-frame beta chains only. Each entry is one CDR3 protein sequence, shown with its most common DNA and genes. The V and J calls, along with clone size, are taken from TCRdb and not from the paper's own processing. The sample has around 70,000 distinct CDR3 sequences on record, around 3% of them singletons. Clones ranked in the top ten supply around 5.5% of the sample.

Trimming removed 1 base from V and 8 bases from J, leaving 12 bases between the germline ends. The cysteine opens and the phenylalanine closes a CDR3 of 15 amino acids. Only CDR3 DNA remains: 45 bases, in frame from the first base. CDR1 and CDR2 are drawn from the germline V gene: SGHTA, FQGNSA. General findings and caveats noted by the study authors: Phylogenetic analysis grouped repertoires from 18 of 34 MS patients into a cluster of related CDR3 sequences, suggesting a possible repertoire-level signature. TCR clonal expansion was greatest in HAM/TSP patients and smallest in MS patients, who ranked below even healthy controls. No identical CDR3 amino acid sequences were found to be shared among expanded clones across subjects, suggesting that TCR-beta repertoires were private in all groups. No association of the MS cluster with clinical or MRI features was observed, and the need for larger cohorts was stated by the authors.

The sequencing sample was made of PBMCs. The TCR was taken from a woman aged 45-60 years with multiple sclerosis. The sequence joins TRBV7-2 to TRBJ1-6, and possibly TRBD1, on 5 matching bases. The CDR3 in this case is CASSLDGGRYSPLHF. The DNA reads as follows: TGTGCCAGCAGCTTAGATGGGGGGAGGTATTCACCCCTCCACTTT.